The 30 T cell receptor beta chains in this list originate from one sample, sequenced in a study of T cell responses to AZD1222 COVID-19 vaccine. The protocol was immunoSEQ multiplex PCR, while the TCRdb copy is restricted to in-frame clones and leaves out a portion. In the table there are 80,000 or so clones, 65% to 80% of which are singletons. Sequenced here: peripheral blood, sampled 28 days after the second dose of the MenACWY control vaccine. The receptor set was obtained from an adult who received the MenACWY meningococcal vaccine as a control.

The rearrangement joins TRBV5-4 to TRBJ2-5; 11 bases map to TRBD2. V gave up 4 bases and J gave up 5 bases; unmatched junction bases: 7. Germline CDR1 SGHNT, CDR2 YYREEE (reference sequence). The CDR3 spans 15 residues. The CDR3 coding sequence is TGTGCCAGCAGCCCGACTAGCGGGGTTGAGGAGACCCAGTACTTC. This encodes CASSPTSGVEETQYF.

V is TRBV5-3 and J is TRBJ1-5, with D maybe TRBD1 (5 bases). TRBV5-3 is designated an ORF whose function remains uncertain. The CDR3 is made up of 13 amino acids. The V end lost 6 bases, the J end lost 4 bases, and 11 bases lay between the germline ends. CDR3 sequence (DNA): TGTGCCAGAAAGGGTGGGGGTAATCAGCCCCAGCATTTT. Its translation is CARKGGGNQPQHF.

This chain uses TRBV6-6 with TRBJ1-2, with D unclear. Looked up from germline, CDR1 is MNHNY and CDR2 is SVGAGI (reference sequence). Trimming cost V 8 bases and J 4 bases, with 20 bases left between them. This CDR3 spans 15 amino acids. In DNA form, the CDR3 reads TGTGCCAGCCAAAGAAGTGATCTCGAGGTCTATGGCTACACCTTC. This codes for CASQRSDLEVYGYTF.

The chain has TRBV9 and TRBJ1-6; D gene unclear. The V gene's germline CDR1 is SGDLS and CDR2 YYNGEE. The CDR3 has 15 residues. V was clipped by 4 bases and J by 9 bases, with 17 bases between them. DNA of the CDR3: TGTGCCAGCAGCCAATTAGCCGAAGCGGGTTCACCCCTCCACTTT. It translates to CASSQLAEAGSPLHF.

The chain joins TRBV5-8 to TRBJ2-1; the D gene is possibly TRBD2 (5 bases). The CDR3 totals 13 residues. V was cut by 6 bases and J by 5 bases, with 12 bases left in between. The V gene's germline CDR1 is SGHTS and CDR2 YDEGEE. CDR3 amino acids: CASNGGWNNEQFF. DNA for the CDR3: TGTGCCAGCAACGGCGGGTGGAACAATGAGCAGTTCTTC.

Note on this clone: The sample contains more than one DNA sequence encoding this CDR3. The chain combines TRBV5-4 with TRBJ2-3, with 9 bases lining up with TRBD2. This CDR3 is built from 14 residues. Germline values: CDR1 SGHNT, CDR2 YYREEE (reference sequence). V shed 4 bases and J 0 bases; nucleotides not matched to a gene: 0. CDR3 DNA sequence: TGTGCCAGCAGCCTAGCGGGAAGCACAGATACGCAGTATTTT. Translation: CASSLAGSTDTQYF.

The chain uses TRBV29-1 and TRBJ1-1; 8 bases line up with TRBD1. Trimming cost V 5 bases and J 1 base; bases outside gene matches: 6. Germline values: CDR1 SQVTM, CDR2 ANQGSEA. This CDR3 has 14 amino acids. The CDR3 DNA reads as TGCAGCGTTTCGCCCGGGACAGGGAACACTGAAGCTTTCTTT. Protein sequence: CSVSPGTGNTEAFF.

The J gene is TRBJ2-1, the V gene TRBV27; the match to TRBD2 covers 11 bases. The CDR3 sequence is 16 residues long. Germline CDR1 reads MNHEY; CDR2 reads SMNVEV (reference sequence). With V trimmed by 6 bases and J by 4 bases, 8 bases remained unmatched. CDR3 loop: CASRPRGTSGYNEQFF. As DNA, the CDR3 is TGTGCCAGCAGACCCCGGGGGACTAGCGGTTACAATGAGCAGTTCTTC.

This chain joins TRBV25-1 and TRBJ2-2, with TRBD2 identical over 9 bases. V was clipped by 8 bases and J by 5 bases; unmatched bases: 6. The length of the CDR3 is 14 residues. Germline assignment: CDR1 MGHDK and CDR2 SYGVNS. The CDR3 DNA follows: TGTGCCAGCGCTAGCGGGATCGTTACCGGGGAGCTGTTTTTT. It specifies CASASGIVTGELFF.

This CDR3 reads CASSEQSGANEKLFF. The CDR3 DNA reads as TGTGCCAGCAGCGAACAGTCGGGGGCTAATGAAAAACTGTTTTTT. The chain is built from TRBV5-6 and TRBJ1-4; weak D call: TRBD1 (5 bases). CDR3 length: 15 amino acids. CDR1 and CDR2 (germline): SGHDT, YYEEEE. V lost 4 bases, J lost 3 bases, and 13 bases lay in between.

The rearrangement links TRBV7-6 to TRBJ2-7; D unresolved. The CDR3 runs to 15 residues. Germline V CDR1 and CDR2: SGHVS, FNYEAQ. Trimming removed 0 bases at V and 1 base at J, with 10 bases between. CDR3 sequence reads: CASSLALGISYEQYF. In DNA form, the CDR3 reads TGTGCCAGCAGCTTAGCTCTGGGGATATCCTACGAGCAGTACTTC.

The chain joins TRBV9 to TRBJ2-3, with 8 positions matching TRBD1. V was pared by 3 bases and J by 0 bases, with 6 bases of the junction left unmatched. Germline values: CDR1 SGDLS, CDR2 YYNGEE. There are 16 residues in the CDR3. CDR3 amino acids: CASSAGQGLSTDTQYF. The CDR3 DNA follows: TGTGCCAGCAGCGCAGGACAGGGCCTAAGCACAGATACGCAGTATTTT.

The chain has TRBV6-2 or TRBV6-3 and TRBJ2-7; no clear D gene. The ends were cut back, 2 bases at V and 5 bases at J, with 13 bases in the middle. The germline gives CDR1 MNHEY, CDR2 SVGEGT. The CDR3 is 14 residues long. This CDR3 reads CASSYEHSLDEQYF. CDR3 in DNA: TGTGCCAGCAGTTACGAGCACAGCCTGGACGAGCAGTACTTC.

This chain joins TRBV19 and TRBJ2-3; no clear D. Germline V gene lookup returns CDR1 LNHDA and CDR2 SQIVND (reference sequence). The V gene lost 3 bases and the J gene lost 0 bases, with 7 bases spanning the gap. CDR3 size: 14 residues. This CDR3 reads CASSMWQSTDTQYF. CDR3 nucleotides: TGTGCCAGTAGTATGTGGCAGAGCACAGATACGCAGTATTTT.

The chain joins TRBV11-2 to TRBJ1-2; 10 nucleotides match TRBD1. Germline trimming cut 5 bases from V and 5 bases from J; bases unmatched to any gene: 5. Germline values: CDR1 SGHAT, CDR2 FQNNGV. The length of the CDR3 is 14 residues. Written as DNA, the CDR3 is TGTGCCAGCAGCCCTGGACAGGGGGGGTATGGCTACACCTTC. Residues: CASSPGQGGYGYTF.

The chain joins TRBV29-1 to TRBJ2-2; D unclear. The CDR3 has 13 residues. Deletions cut 3 bases from V and 1 base from J, with 6 bases between. CDR1 and CDR2 from the germline V gene are SQVTM and ANQGSEA. CDR3 DNA: TGCAGCGTTGACGAACAGAACACCGGGGAGCTGTTTTTT. Translated, it gives CSVDEQNTGELFF.

The gene calls are TRBV24-1 and TRBJ1-2, with D possibly TRBD1 on 5 matching bases. CDR1 and CDR2 from the germline V gene are KGHDR and SFDVKD. This CDR3 has 13 residues. V lost 2 bases, J lost 6 bases, and 9 bases lay in between. CDR3 coding DNA: TGTGCCACCAGTGATTGGGGGGGGAATGGCTACACCTTC. It translates to CATSDWGGNGYTF.

V gene TRBV5-1 combines with J gene TRBJ2-1; the match to TRBD1 covers 7 bases. Germline values: CDR1 SGHRS, CDR2 YFSETQ. V trimming: 2 bases; J trimming: 4 bases; junction bases outside the gene matches: 3. CDR3 size: 14 residues. CDR3 protein: CASSFWDSYNEQFF. CDR3 DNA sequence: TGCGCCAGCAGCTTTTGGGACAGTTACAATGAGCAGTTCTTC.

In this sample, this clone turned up once. The rearrangement links TRBV6-1 to TRBJ1-1; 8 bases are a match to TRBD1. The ends lost 4 bases at V and 0 bases at J; junction bases unmatched: 4. CDR3 size: 15 residues. Germline CDR1 MNHNS, CDR2 SASEGT. The CDR3 reads CASSVGQGMNTEAFF. CDR3 DNA sequence: TGTGCCAGCAGTGTTGGACAGGGTATGAACACTGAAGCTTTCTTT.

The chain joins TRBV7-2 to TRBJ2-1; 12 bases agree with TRBD2. V lost 4 bases and J lost 6; bases outside the gene matches: 4. From germline, CDR1 is SGHTA and CDR2 FQGNSA. CDR3 length: 15 amino acids. CDR3 coding DNA: TGTGCCAGCAGCTGGACTAGCGGGGCCTCCAATGAGCAGTTCTTC. Amino acids: CASSWTSGASNEQFF. Full variable domain (outside the CDR3, taken from reference TRBV7-2 and TRBJ2-1): GAGVSQSPSNKVTEKGKDVELRCDPISGHTALYWYRQSLGQGLEFLIYFQGNSAPDKSGLPSDRFSAERTGGSVSTLTIQRTQQEDSAVYLCASSWTSGASNEQFFGPGTRLTVL.

In nucleotides, the CDR3 is TGTGCCAGCAGTACCCTGGGGGGGCACTACGAGCAGTACTTC. This encodes CASSTLGGHYEQYF. This rearrangement joins TRBV6-5 to TRBJ2-7, with D perhaps matching TRBD2 (7 bases). The CDR3 is made up of 14 amino acids. With 5 bases removed from V and 3 bases from J, the gap between germline ends came to 14 bases. Germline CDR1 reads MNHEY; CDR2 reads SVGAGI.

The chain recombines TRBV6-2 or TRBV6-3 with TRBJ1-6; the match to TRBD1 covers 7 bases. J lost 8 bases, V lost 4 bases, and 5 bases had no gene match. In germline, CDR1 is MNHEY, CDR2 SVGEGT. This CDR3 is built from 14 residues. The CDR3 nucleotides read TGTGCCAGCAGTTCGACAGGGAATTATTCACCCCTCCACTTT. Its protein is CASSSTGNYSPLHF.

The chain is built from TRBV28 and TRBJ1-2; D is possibly TRBD1 (5 bases). V lost 6 bases and J lost 5, with 16 bases in between. Looked up from germline, CDR1 is MDHEN and CDR2 is SYDVKM. The CDR3 has 14 residues. The CDR3 sequence is CASRDRGTVYGYTF. CDR3 coding DNA: TGTGCCAGCAGAGACAGAGGAACAGTTTATGGCTACACCTTC.

The V and J genes are TRBV6-5 and TRBJ1-2; D gene ambiguous. Germline assignment: CDR1 MNHEY and CDR2 SVGAGI. The CDR3 runs to 13 residues. V lost 0 bases and J lost 8, with 10 bases in between. The CDR3 region is CASSYSHSAGYTF. The CDR3 DNA reads TGTGCCAGCAGTTACTCTCACAGCGCCGGCTACACCTTC.

The gene calls are TRBV6-5 and TRBJ1-2; D not certain. Germline CDR1 MNHEY, CDR2 SVGAGI. V lost 7 bases to trimming and J lost 8 bases, with 14 bases between them. This CDR3 region has 12 residues. CDR3 DNA: TGTGCCAGCACCGACGGTCCTCGGGGCTACACCTTC. It encodes CASTDGPRGYTF.

The V and J genes are TRBV19 and TRBJ2-2; D unresolved. V was shortened by 3 bases and J by 0 bases, with 8 bases between the two germline ends. Germline assignment: CDR1 LNHDA and CDR2 SQIVND (reference sequence). The CDR3 extends over 15 amino acids. This chain's CDR3 is CASSIVQTNTGELFF. The CDR3 coding sequence is TGTGCCAGTAGTATCGTACAGACGAACACCGGGGAGCTGTTTTTT.

The chain employs TRBV19 and TRBJ1-5; D remains unclear. The CDR3 contains 14 residues. V lost 2 bases and J lost 2, with 7 bases in between. The germline V gene encodes CDR1 LNHDA and CDR2 SQIVND (reference sequence). Written as DNA, the CDR3 is TGTGCCAGTAGTATAACCAGCGGCAATCAGCCCCAGCATTTT. Its translation: CASSITSGNQPQHF.

The V and J genes are TRBV29-1 and TRBJ2-7; TRBD1 agrees at 10 bases. The CDR3 loop spans 13 amino acids. The ends lost 6 bases at V and 4 bases at J; junction bases unmatched: 6. The germline gives CDR1 SQVTM, CDR2 ANQGSEA. CDR3 protein: CSVRTGGLYEQYF. The CDR3 region has the DNA TGCAGCGTACGGACAGGGGGTTTGTACGAGCAGTACTTC.

V usage is TRBV3-1 (or the pseudogene TRBV3-2) and J usage is TRBJ1-5; the match to TRBD1 covers 7 bases. The V gene's germline CDR1 is LGHDT and CDR2 YNNKEL (reference sequence). Losses at the gene ends were 2 bases for V and 6 bases for J; bases not matched to a gene: 4. The CDR3 totals 14 residues. CDR3 coding DNA: TGTGCCAGCAGCCAAAATCCAGGGGGTCAGCCCCAGCATTTT. Translated, it gives CASSQNPGGQPQHF.

V is TRBV7-9 and J is TRBJ1-4; D remains ambiguous. The germline V and J ends were trimmed by 5 bases and 10 bases, with 14 bases remaining between them. The CDR3 consists of 13 residues. Germline lookup yields CDR1 SEHNR and CDR2 FQNEAQ (reference sequence). The CDR3: CASSPTQAGKLFF. In DNA form, the CDR3 reads TGTGCCAGCAGCCCTACTCAGGCTGGAAAACTGTTTTTT.